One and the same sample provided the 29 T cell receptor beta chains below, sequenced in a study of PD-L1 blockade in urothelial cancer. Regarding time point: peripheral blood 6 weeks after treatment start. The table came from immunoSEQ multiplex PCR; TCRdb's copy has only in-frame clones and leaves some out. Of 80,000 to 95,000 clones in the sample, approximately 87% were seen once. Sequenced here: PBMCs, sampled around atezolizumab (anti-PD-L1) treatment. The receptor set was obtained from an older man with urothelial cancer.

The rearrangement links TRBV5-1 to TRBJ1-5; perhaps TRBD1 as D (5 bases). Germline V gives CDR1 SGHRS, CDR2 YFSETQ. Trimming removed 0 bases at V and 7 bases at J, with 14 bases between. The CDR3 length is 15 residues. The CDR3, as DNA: TGCGCCAGCAGCTTGGCCTCAGGGAAAGGCCAGCCCCAGCATTTT. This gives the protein CASSLASGKGQPQHF.

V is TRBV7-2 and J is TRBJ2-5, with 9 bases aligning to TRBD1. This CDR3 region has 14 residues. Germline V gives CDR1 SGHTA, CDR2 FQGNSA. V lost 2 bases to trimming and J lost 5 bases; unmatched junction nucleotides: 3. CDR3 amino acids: CASSLNRGQETQYF. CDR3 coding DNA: TGTGCCAGCAGCTTAAACAGGGGGCAGGAGACCCAGTACTTC. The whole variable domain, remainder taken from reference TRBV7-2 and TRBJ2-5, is GAGVSQSPSNKVTEKGKDVELRCDPISGHTALYWYRQSLGQGLEFLIYFQGNSAPDKSGLPSDRFSAERTGGSVSTLTIQRTQQEDSAVYLCASSLNRGQETQYFGPGTRLLVL.

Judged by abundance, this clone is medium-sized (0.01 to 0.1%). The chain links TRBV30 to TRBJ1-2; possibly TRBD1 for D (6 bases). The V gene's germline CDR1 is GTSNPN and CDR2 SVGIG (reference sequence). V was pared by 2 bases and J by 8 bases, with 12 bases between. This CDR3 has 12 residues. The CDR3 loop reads CAWSPGEFGYTF. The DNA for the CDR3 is TGTGCCTGGAGTCCAGGGGAGTTCGGCTACACCTTC.

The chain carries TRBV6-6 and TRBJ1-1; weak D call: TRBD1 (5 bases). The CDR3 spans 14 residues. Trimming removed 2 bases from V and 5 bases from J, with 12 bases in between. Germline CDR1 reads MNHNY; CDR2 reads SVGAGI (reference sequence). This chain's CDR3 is CASSYTREGTEAFF. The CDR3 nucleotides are TGTGCCAGCAGTTACACGAGGGAGGGGACTGAAGCTTTCTTT.

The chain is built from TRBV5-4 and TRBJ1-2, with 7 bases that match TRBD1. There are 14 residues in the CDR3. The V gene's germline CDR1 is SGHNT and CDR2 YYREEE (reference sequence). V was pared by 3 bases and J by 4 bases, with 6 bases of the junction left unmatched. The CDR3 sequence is CASSSDRESYGYTF. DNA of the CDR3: TGTGCCAGCAGCTCAGACAGGGAGAGCTATGGCTACACCTTC.

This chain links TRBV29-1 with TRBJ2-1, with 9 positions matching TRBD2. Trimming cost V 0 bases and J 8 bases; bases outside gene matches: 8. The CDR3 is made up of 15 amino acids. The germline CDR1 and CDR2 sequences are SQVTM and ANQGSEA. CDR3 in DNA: TGCAGCGTTGAAGAATTGCCTAGCGGGAAGGATGAGCAGTTCTTC. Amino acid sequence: CSVEELPSGKDEQFF.

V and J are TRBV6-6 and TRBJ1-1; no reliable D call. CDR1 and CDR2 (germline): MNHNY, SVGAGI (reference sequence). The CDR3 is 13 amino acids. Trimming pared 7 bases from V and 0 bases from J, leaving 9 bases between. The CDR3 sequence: CASTKTVNTEAFF. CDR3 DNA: TGTGCCAGCACGAAAACAGTGAACACTGAAGCTTTCTTT.

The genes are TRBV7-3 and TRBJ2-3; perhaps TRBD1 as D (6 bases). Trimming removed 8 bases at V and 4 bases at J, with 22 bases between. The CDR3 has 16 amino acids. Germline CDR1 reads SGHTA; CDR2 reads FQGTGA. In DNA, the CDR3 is TGTGCCAGCGGGCTCGGCCTAACAGGGACGGCAGATACGCAGTATTTT. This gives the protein CASGLGLTGTADTQYF. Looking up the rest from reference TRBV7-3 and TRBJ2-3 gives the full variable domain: GAGVSQTPSNKVTEKGKYVELRCDPISGHTALYWYRQSLGQGPEFLIYFQGTGAADDSGLPNDRFFAVRPEGSVSTLKIQRTERGDSAVYLCASGLGLTGTADTQYFGPGTRLTVL.

This CDR3 is CASQSSAYLAYEQYF. CDR3 bases: TGTGCAAGTCAGTCTAGCGCGTATTTAGCCTACGAGCAGTACTTC. V and J are TRBV12-2 and TRBJ2-7; the table's D call, TRBD2, has no DNA check behind it. TRBV12-2 is annotated as a pseudogene. The CDR3 runs to 15 residues.

The DNA of the CDR3 is TGTGCCAGCTCACCACGCCAGGGGACCGGGGAGCTGTTTTTT. Amino acid sequence: CASSPRQGTGELFF. The gene calls are TRBV18 and TRBJ2-2; weak D call: TRBD1 (6 bases). This CDR3 spans 14 amino acids. Germline V gene data show CDR1 as KGHSH and CDR2 as LQKENI. V lost 1 base, J lost 5 bases, and 8 bases lay in between.

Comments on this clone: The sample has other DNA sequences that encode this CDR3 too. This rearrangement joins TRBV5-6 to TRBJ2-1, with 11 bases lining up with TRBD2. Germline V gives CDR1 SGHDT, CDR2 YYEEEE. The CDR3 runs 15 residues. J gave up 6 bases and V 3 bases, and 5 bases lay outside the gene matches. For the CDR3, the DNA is TGTGCCAGCAGCTCTACTAGCGGGAGATTCAATGAGCAGTTCTTC. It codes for CASSSTSGRFNEQFF.

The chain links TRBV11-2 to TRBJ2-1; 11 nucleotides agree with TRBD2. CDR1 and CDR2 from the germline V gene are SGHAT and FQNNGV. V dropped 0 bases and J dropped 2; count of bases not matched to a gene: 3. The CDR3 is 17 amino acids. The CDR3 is CASSLDLLAGAYNEQFF. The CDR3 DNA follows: TGTGCCAGCAGCTTAGACCTACTAGCGGGAGCCTACAATGAGCAGTTCTTC.

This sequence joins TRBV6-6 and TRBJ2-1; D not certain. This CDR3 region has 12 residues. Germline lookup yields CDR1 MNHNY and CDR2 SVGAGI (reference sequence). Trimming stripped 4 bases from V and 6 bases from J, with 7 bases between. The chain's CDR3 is CASSLKPNEQFF. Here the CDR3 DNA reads TGTGCCAGCAGTTTAAAGCCCAATGAGCAGTTCTTC.

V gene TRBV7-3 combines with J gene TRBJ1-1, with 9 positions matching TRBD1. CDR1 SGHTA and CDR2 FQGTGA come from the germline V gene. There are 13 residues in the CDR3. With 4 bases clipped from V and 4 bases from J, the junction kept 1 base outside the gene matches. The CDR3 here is CASSWGQGTEAFF. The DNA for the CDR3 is TGTGCCAGCAGCTGGGGACAGGGCACTGAAGCTTTCTTT.

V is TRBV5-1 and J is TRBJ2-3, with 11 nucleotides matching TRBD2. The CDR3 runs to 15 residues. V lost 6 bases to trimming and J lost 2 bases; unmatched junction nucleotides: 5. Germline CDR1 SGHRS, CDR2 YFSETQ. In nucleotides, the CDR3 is TGCGCCAGCAAACGGACTAGCGGGCCCACAGATACGCAGTATTTT. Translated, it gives CASKRTSGPTDTQYF.

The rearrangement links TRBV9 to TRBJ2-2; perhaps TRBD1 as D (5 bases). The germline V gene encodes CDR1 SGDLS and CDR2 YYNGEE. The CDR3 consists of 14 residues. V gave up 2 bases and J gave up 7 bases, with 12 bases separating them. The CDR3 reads CASSVGLRNGELFF. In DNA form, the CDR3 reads TGTGCCAGCAGCGTGGGGCTCAGGAACGGGGAGCTGTTTTTT.

The CDR3 region has the DNA TGTGCCAGCAGCTTAGTGGGGGGGCGGGAAGATACGCAGTATTTT. Encoded protein: CASSLVGGREDTQYF. The V and J genes are TRBV7-9 and TRBJ2-3; the D gene is possibly TRBD2 (7 bases). V was cut by 1 base and J by 5 bases, with 13 bases left in between. There are 15 residues in the CDR3. Germline V CDR1 and CDR2: SEHNR, FQNEAQ (reference sequence).

CDR3 in amino acids: CASSRGLAGTDTQYF. CDR3 in DNA: TGTGCCAGCAGCCGAGGACTAGCGGGCACAGATACGCAGTATTTT. V and J are TRBV5-6 and TRBJ2-3; 10 bases agree with TRBD2. The CDR3 length is 15 residues. The junction had 3 bases not matched to a gene; V was cut back by 4 bases and J by 1 base. Germline values: CDR1 SGHDT, CDR2 YYEEEE.

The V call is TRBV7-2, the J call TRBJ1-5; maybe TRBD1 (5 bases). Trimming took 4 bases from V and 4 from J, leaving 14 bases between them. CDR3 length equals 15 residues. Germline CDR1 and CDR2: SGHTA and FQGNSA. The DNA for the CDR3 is TGTGCCAGCAGCTCGCAGCAGGGAAGTAATCAGCCCCAGCATTTT. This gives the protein CASSSQQGSNQPQHF.

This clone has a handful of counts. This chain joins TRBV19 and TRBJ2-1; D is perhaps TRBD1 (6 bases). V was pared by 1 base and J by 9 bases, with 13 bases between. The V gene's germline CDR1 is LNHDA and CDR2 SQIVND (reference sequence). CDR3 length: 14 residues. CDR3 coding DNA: TGTGCCAGTAGTATAGGGGGGCGAAGGGGTGAGCAGTTCTTC. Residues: CASSIGGRRGEQFF.

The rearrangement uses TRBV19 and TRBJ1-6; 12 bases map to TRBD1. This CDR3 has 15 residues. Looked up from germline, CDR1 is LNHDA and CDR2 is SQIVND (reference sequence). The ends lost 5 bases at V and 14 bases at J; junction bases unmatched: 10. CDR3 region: CASSSTGTGGRSLHF. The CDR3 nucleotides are TGTGCCAGTAGTTCCACCGGGACAGGGGGCAGGTCCCTCCACTTT.

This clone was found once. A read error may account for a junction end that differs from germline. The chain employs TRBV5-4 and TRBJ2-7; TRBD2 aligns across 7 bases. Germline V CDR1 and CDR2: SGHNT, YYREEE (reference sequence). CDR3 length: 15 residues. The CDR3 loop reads CASTLGGGGVYEQYF. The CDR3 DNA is TGTGCCAGCACCTTGGGGGGGGGTGGGGTCTACGAGCAGTACTTC.

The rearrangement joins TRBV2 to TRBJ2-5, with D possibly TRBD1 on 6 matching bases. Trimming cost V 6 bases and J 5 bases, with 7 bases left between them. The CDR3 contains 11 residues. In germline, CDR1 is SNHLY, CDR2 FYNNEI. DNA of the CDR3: TGTGCCAGCAGGAGGGGGGAGACCCAGTACTTC. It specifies CASRRGETQYF.

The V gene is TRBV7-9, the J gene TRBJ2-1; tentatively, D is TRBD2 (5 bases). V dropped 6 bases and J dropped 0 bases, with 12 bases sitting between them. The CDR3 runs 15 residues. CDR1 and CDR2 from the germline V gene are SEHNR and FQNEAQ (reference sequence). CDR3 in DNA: TGTGCCAGCAGTTCGGACGGAGGCTCCTACAATGAGCAGTTCTTC. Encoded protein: CASSSDGGSYNEQFF.

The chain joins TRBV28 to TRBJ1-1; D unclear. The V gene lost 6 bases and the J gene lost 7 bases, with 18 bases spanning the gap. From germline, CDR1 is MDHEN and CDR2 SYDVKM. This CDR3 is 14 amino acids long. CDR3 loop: CASSLDGRVGEAFF. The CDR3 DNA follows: TGTGCCAGCAGCCTGGACGGGAGGGTTGGTGAAGCTTTCTTT.

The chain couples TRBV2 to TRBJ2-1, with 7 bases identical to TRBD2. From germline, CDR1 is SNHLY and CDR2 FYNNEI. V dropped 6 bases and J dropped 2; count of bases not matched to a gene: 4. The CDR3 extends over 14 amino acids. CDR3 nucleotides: TGTGCCAGCAGGGCGGGAGTTGCCTACAATGAGCAGTTCTTC. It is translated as CASRAGVAYNEQFF.

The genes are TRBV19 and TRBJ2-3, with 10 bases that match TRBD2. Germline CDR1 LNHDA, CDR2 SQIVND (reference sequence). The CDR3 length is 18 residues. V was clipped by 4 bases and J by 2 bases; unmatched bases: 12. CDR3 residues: CASSTAPWTSGLTDTQYF. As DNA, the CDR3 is TGTGCCAGTAGTACCGCCCCCTGGACTAGCGGACTCACAGATACGCAGTATTTT.

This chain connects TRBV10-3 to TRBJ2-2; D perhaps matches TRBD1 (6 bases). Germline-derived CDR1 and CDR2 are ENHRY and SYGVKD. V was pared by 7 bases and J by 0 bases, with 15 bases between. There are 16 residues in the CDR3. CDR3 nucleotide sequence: TGTGCCATCAAGGAAGGCAGGGGACCGAACACCGGGGAGCTGTTTTTT. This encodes CAIKEGRGPNTGELFF.

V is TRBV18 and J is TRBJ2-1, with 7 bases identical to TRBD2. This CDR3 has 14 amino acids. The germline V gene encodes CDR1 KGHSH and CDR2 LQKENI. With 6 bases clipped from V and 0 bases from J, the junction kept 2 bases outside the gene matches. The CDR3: CASSGGGSYNEQFF. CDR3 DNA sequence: TGTGCCAGCTCCGGCGGGGGCTCCTACAATGAGCAGTTCTTC.